Presented here are 11 T cell receptor beta chains from one specimen sequenced in a study of T cells in Graves' hyperthyroidism and ophthalmopathy. Amplification targeted TCR beta CDR3 regions from RNA transcripts. With the HTBI primer set, the TCR CDR3 went through a first round of RT-PCR. Each CDR3 protein is one row after TCRdb ran MiXCR on the multiplex PCR reads. The sample comprises about 46,000 distinct CDR3 sequences, 49% of which are singletons, and approximately 30% rests with the top ten. The material sequenced was peripheral blood or thyroid tissue (not recorded which). These receptors were taken from a woman aged 45-59 years with Graves' hyperthyroidism.

V gene TRBV29-1 combines with J gene TRBJ2-3; 8 bases map to TRBD1. CDR1 and CDR2 (germline): SQVTM, ANQGSEA. The CDR3 is made up of 13 amino acids. V lost 6 bases to trimming and J lost 0 bases; unmatched junction nucleotides: 2. The DNA for the CDR3 is TGCAGCGTGGACAGGGTTAGCACAGATACGCAGTATTTT. This gives the protein CSVDRVSTDTQYF.

The chain has TRBV5-1 and TRBJ2-2; 16 bases match TRBD2. The V and J ends lost 5 bases and 4 bases, in that order; junction bases with no gene match: 8. The CDR3 contains 18 residues. Germline values: CDR1 SGHRS, CDR2 YFSETQ. In DNA form, the CDR3 reads TGCGCCAGCAGGCCGGGACTAGCGGGAGGGCCGCGCACCGGGGAGCTGTTTTTT. It encodes CASRPGLAGGPRTGELFF.

This clonotype was counted many times. This chain links TRBV20-1 with TRBJ2-7; D is unclear. V lost 3 bases and J 1 base, leaving 13 bases between the germline ends. CDR3 length: 14 residues. Germline CDR1 is DFQATT and CDR2 is SNEGSKA (reference sequence). CDR3 sequence (DNA): TGCAGTGCTAGCCCAGGCGGTGGGTCCTACGAGCAGTACTTC. As protein: CSASPGGGSYEQYF.

With respect to this clonotype: A read error is likely, as this CDR3 ends without the conserved phenylalanine or tryptophan. The limits of the CDR3 on the DNA are not certain, so only TCRdb's listed CDR3 is given. V and J are TRBV29-1 and TRBJ2-2. The germline V gene has CDR1 SQVTM and CDR2 ANQGSEA. The CDR3 is 13 amino acids long, termini counted. CDR3 amino acids: CSVFGANTGERMS.

The chain employs TRBV7-3 and TRBJ2-5; D not resolved. The CDR3 has 14 residues. CDR1 SGHTA and CDR2 FQGTGA come from the germline V gene. The V end was cut by 7 bases, the J end by 2 bases, with 14 bases between. The CDR3 nucleotides read TGTGCCAGCACCCCTGTCACGAATCAAGAGACCCAGTACTTC. Residues: CASTPVTNQETQYF.

This clonotype was seen at least ten times. The chain employs TRBV28 and TRBJ1-3; a weak D match, TRBD1 (6 bases). The V gene's germline CDR1 is MDHEN and CDR2 SYDVKM. V was cut by 4 bases and J by 4 bases, with 14 bases left in between. There are 15 residues in the CDR3. The CDR3 is CASSYRGALGNTIYF. DNA of the CDR3: TGTGCCAGCAGTTATCGGGGGGCGTTAGGAAACACCATATATTTT.

The genes are TRBV6-5 and TRBJ2-7; D not resolved. Trimming took off 5 bases at V and 5 bases at J, with 10 bases between the two ends. Germline values: CDR1 MNHEY, CDR2 SVGAGI. The CDR3 covers 12 residues. The CDR3, as DNA: TGTGCCAGCAGTGTAGGGTTCGACGAGCAGTACTTC. Its protein is CASSVGFDEQYF.

The chain has TRBV7-3 and TRBJ1-1; D is undetermined. CDR1 is SGHTA and CDR2 is FQGTGA in the germline V gene. V was trimmed by 0 bases and J by 3 bases, leaving 14 bases between them. The CDR3 totals 16 residues. Written as DNA, the CDR3 is TGTGCCAGCAGCTTAACTAACGGAAATGGCTACACTGAAGCTTTCTTT. Its translation: CASSLTNGNGYTEAFF.

The chain links TRBV29-1 to TRBJ1-2; D gene ambiguous. Germline V gene lookup returns CDR1 SQVTM and CDR2 ANQGSEA. Trimming shortened V by 7 bases and J by 4 bases, and 13 bases separated the two germline ends. The CDR3 has 12 amino acids. CDR3 sequence reads: CSAGEVGYGYTF. DNA of the CDR3: TGCAGCGCTGGGGAGGTGGGCTATGGCTACACCTTC.

V gene TRBV13 combines with J gene TRBJ2-2; D is perhaps TRBD1 (5 bases). Trimming pared 1 base from V and 7 bases from J, leaving 19 bases between. This CDR3 has 17 residues. Per germline, CDR1 PRHDT and CDR2 FYEKMQ (reference sequence). The CDR3 is CASSLVAPGIEGGELFF. The CDR3 bases are TGTGCCAGCAGCTTAGTGGCCCCAGGGATTGAAGGCGGGGAGCTGTTTTTT.

The sample holds many counts of this clonotype. The chain recombines TRBV4-1 with TRBJ2-7; a possible D gene is TRBD1 (6 bases). V was clipped by 1 base and J by 3 bases, with 13 bases between them. Per germline, CDR1 MGHRA and CDR2 YSYEKL. The CDR3 loop spans 15 amino acids. The CDR3 region has the DNA TGCGCCAGCAGCCAAGCTGGACAGACCAACTACGAGCAGTACTTC. It encodes CASSQAGQTNYEQYF.